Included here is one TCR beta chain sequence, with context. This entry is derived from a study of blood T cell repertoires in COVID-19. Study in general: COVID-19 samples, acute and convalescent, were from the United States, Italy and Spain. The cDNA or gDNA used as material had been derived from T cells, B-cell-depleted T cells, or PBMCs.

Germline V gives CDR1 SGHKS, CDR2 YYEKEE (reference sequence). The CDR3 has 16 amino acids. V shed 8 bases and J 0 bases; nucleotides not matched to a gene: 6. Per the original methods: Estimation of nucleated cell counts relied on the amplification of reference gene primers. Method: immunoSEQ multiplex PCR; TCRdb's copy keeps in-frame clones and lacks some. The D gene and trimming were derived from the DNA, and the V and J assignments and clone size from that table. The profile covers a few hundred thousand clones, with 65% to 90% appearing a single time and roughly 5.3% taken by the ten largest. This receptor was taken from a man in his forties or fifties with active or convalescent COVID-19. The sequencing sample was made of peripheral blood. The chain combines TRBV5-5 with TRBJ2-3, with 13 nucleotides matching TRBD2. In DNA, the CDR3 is TGTGCCAGTAGGGGACTAGCGGGAATTAGCACAGATACGCAGTATTTT. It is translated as CASRGLAGISTDTQYF.